The next 28 T cell receptor beta chains were all read from a single sample in a study of blood T cell repertoires in COVID-19. This table comes from immunoSEQ multiplex PCR, and its TCRdb copy is limited to in-frame clones, with some not included. The table includes approximately 290,000 clones, about nine tenths detected once. Sequencing input: peripheral blood. These receptors originate from a woman between 55 and 75 years old with acute or convalescent COVID-19.

The chain recombines TRBV5-1 with TRBJ2-3; the match to TRBD2 covers 7 bases. This CDR3 has 16 amino acids. The trim removed 3 bases at V and 2 bases at J, leaving 9 bases unmatched. The V gene's germline CDR1 is SGHRS and CDR2 YFSETQ. CDR3 in amino acids: CASSSPGLVDTDTQYF. CDR3 sequence (DNA): TGCGCCAGCAGCTCCCCCGGACTAGTAGACACAGATACGCAGTATTTT.

This clone came up once. The gene calls are TRBV9 and TRBJ1-6, with D possibly being TRBD1 (5 bases). The CDR3 covers 16 residues. Trimming took off 0 bases at V and 7 bases at J, with 14 bases between the two ends. Germline CDR1 reads SGDLS; CDR2 reads YYNGEE. This CDR3 reads CASSVASAGRNSPLHF. CDR3 in DNA: TGTGCCAGCAGCGTAGCTTCGGCAGGGAGGAATTCACCCCTCCACTTT.

This clone came up a few times. The rearrangement joins TRBV7-9 to TRBJ2-7; possible D gene TRBD1, 6 bases. Between the trimmed V and J ends, which lost 4 bases and 3 bases, there was a span of 10 bases. Germline V CDR1 and CDR2: SEHNR, FQNEAQ (reference sequence). The CDR3 contains 13 residues. The CDR3, as DNA: TGTGCCAGCAGCTCGCAAGGGGGCTACGAGCAGTACTTC. Translation gives CASSSQGGYEQYF. The full variable domain, with the rest looked up from reference TRBV7-9 and TRBJ2-7, is DTGVSQNPRHKITKRGQNVTFRCDPISEHNRLYWYRQTLGQGPEFLTYFQNEAQLEKSRLLSDRFSAERPKGSFSTLEIQRTEQGDSAMYLCASSSQGGYEQYFGPGTRLTVT.

The V call is TRBV3-1 (or the pseudogene TRBV3-2), the J call TRBJ1-1, with 8 bases that match TRBD1. Losses at the gene ends were 0 bases for V and 0 bases for J; bases not matched to a gene: 9. The CDR3 contains 18 residues. Germline CDR1 reads LGHDT; CDR2 reads YNNKEL (reference sequence). CDR3 DNA: TGTGCCAGCAGCCAAGATATGAAACAGGGGGATATGAACACTGAAGCTTTCTTT. Amino acids: CASSQDMKQGDMNTEAFF.

This chain links TRBV12-3 or TRBV12-4 with TRBJ1-2, with TRBD1 as a possible D gene (5 bases). The CDR3 sequence is 11 residues long. Between the trimmed V and J ends, which lost 5 bases and 13 bases, there was a span of 14 bases. DNA of the CDR3: TGTGCCAGCAGTGAAGGGGTCGGGTGCACCTTC. This sequence encodes CASSEGVGCTF.

The rearrangement joins TRBV6-2 or TRBV6-3 to TRBJ1-6; D is possibly TRBD1 (5 bases). The CDR3 length is 14 residues. Trimming took 2 bases from V and 8 from J, leaving 10 bases between them. CDR1 is MNHEY and CDR2 is SVGEGT in the germline V gene. The CDR3 spells CASSYGAVDSPLHF. The CDR3 DNA reads as TGTGCCAGCAGTTACGGGGCGGTGGATTCACCCCTCCACTTT.

This chain joins TRBV27 and TRBJ2-7; 7 bases are shared with TRBD1. V trimming: 5 bases; J trimming: 4 bases; junction bases outside the gene matches: 2. The germline CDR1 and CDR2 sequences are MNHEY and SMNVEV (reference sequence). The CDR3 is 12 amino acids. The CDR3 DNA reads as TGTGCCAGCAGTCGGGACAGTTACGAGCAGTACTTC. Translating gives CASSRDSYEQYF.

The genes are TRBV19 and TRBJ2-7, with D perhaps matching TRBD1 (8 bases). The length of the CDR3 is 15 residues. Germline CDR1 is LNHDA and CDR2 is SQIVND (reference sequence). The ends were cut back, 4 bases at V and 3 bases at J, with 16 bases in the middle. The CDR3 spells CASSNGQGGNYEQYF. CDR3 bases: TGTGCCAGTAGTAACGGACAGGGAGGGAACTACGAGCAGTACTTC.

This chain joins TRBV7-2 and TRBJ2-3; TRBD2 might be the D (5 bases). The CDR3 is made up of 13 amino acids. The germline gives CDR1 SGHTA, CDR2 FQGNSA. The germline V and J ends were trimmed by 4 bases and 6 bases, with 11 bases remaining between them. This chain's CDR3 is CASSSLIADTQYF. DNA of the CDR3: TGTGCCAGCAGCTCCCTTATAGCGGATACGCAGTATTTT.

V is TRBV6-5 and J is TRBJ1-4; no clear D. Germline V lookup: CDR1 MNHEY, CDR2 SVGAGI. V was trimmed by 4 bases and J by 10 bases, leaving 10 bases between them. The CDR3 is made up of 12 amino acids. The CDR3 coding sequence is TGTGCCAGCAGTTCACGGAGTGGAAAACTGTTTTTT. This encodes CASSSRSGKLFF.

This CDR3 is CASSQDGVLRGRVTEAFF. CDR3 DNA: TGTGCCAGCAGCCAAGATGGAGTGCTCAGGGGAAGGGTGACTGAAGCTTTCTTT. The chain uses TRBV3-1 (or the pseudogene TRBV3-2) and TRBJ1-1; weak D call: TRBD1 (6 bases). Trimming stripped 0 bases from V and 5 bases from J, with 22 bases between. CDR1 LGHDT and CDR2 YNNKEL come from the germline V gene (reference sequence). The CDR3 sequence is 18 residues long.

The chain carries TRBV5-4 and TRBJ1-4, with D maybe TRBD1 (6 bases). Trimming took off 2 bases at V and 4 bases at J, with 9 bases between the two ends. The germline CDR1 and CDR2 sequences are SGHNT and YYREEE (reference sequence). The CDR3 length is 14 residues. The CDR3, as DNA: TGTGCCAGCAGCTTCAAAGGGGGTAATGAAAAACTGTTTTTT. Residues: CASSFKGGNEKLFF.

The chain employs TRBV7-2 and TRBJ1-1, with D unresolved. CDR3 length: 16 residues. V was shortened by 1 base and J by 3 bases, with 15 bases between the two germline ends. CDR1 and CDR2 (germline): SGHTA, FQGNSA. The CDR3 protein is CASSLEQFLKDTEAFF. CDR3 in DNA: TGTGCCAGCAGCTTAGAACAGTTCCTTAAGGACACTGAAGCTTTCTTT.

The chain carries TRBV27 and TRBJ1-1, with 7 bases that match TRBD1. V lost 6 bases and J lost 4; bases outside the gene matches: 23. Germline V gene lookup returns CDR1 MNHEY and CDR2 SMNVEV (reference sequence). CDR3 length equals 19 residues. CDR3 bases: TGTGCCAGCAGCACATTCCAGACAGGGAGGTTGGGAGAAGGCACTGAAGCTTTCTTT. Its translation is CASSTFQTGRLGEGTEAFF.

The V and J genes are TRBV6-2 or TRBV6-3 and TRBJ1-1; the D is unclear. Germline lookup yields CDR1 MNHEY and CDR2 SVGEGT. Trimming cost V 2 bases and J 5 bases, with 12 bases left between them. The CDR3 runs 14 residues. Here the CDR3 DNA reads TGTGCCAGCAGTTACACGAGGGAGAGTACTGAAGCTTTCTTT. Encoded protein: CASSYTRESTEAFF.

The chain has TRBV5-4 and TRBJ2-4; weak D call: TRBD1 (6 bases). The CDR3 contains 16 residues. Per the germline V gene, CDR1 is SGHNT and CDR2 is YYREEE (reference sequence). V shed 4 bases and J shed 2 bases, with 16 bases lying between them. The CDR3 region has the DNA TGTGCCAGCAGCGCTGACAGGTGGGATCCCAAAAACATTCAGTACTTC. It yields the protein CASSADRWDPKNIQYF. Supplemented by reference TRBV5-4 and TRBJ2-4, the full variable domain reads ETGVTQSPTHLIKTRGQQVTLRCSSQSGHNTVSWYQQALGQGPQFIFQYYREEENGRGNFPPRFSGLQFPNYSSELNVNALELDDSALYLCASSADRWDPKNIQYFGAGTRLSVL.

The chain combines TRBV24-1 with TRBJ2-1, with 7 bases matching TRBD1. The ends lost 4 bases at V and 7 bases at J; junction bases unmatched: 12. The CDR3 is made up of 16 amino acids. Per germline, CDR1 KGHDR and CDR2 SFDVKD. CDR3 residues: CATSDADRVLGNEQFF. The CDR3, as DNA: TGTGCCACCAGTGACGCAGACAGGGTGTTGGGGAATGAGCAGTTCTTC.

A single count supports this clone. The rearrangement uses TRBV7-2 and TRBJ1-3; unclear D gene. The germline V and J ends were trimmed by 5 bases and 2 bases, with 4 bases remaining between them. Germline CDR1 is SGHTA and CDR2 is FQGNSA. This CDR3 is built from 12 residues. CDR3 loop: CASSPAGNTIYF. For the CDR3, the DNA is TGTGCCAGCAGCCCGGCTGGAAACACCATATATTTT.

This chain connects TRBV6-2 or TRBV6-3 to TRBJ2-7; possible D gene TRBD1, 6 bases. The germline CDR1 and CDR2 sequences are MNHEY and SVGEGT. Trimming left V 4 bases short and J 0 bases short, with 10 bases between. This CDR3 has 14 residues. CDR3 loop: CASSSGHFSYEQYF. DNA of the CDR3: TGTGCCAGCAGTTCGGGACATTTCTCCTACGAGCAGTACTTC.

The chain employs TRBV6-5 and TRBJ1-2, with 7 bases that match TRBD1. CDR3 length equals 13 residues. Germline V gives CDR1 MNHEY, CDR2 SVGAGI. V shed 6 bases, J shed 7 bases, and the junction held 8 bases outside the gene matches. The CDR3 coding sequence is TGTGCCAGCAGCCTCGACAGGGCGGGTGGCTACACCTTC. It is translated as CASSLDRAGGYTF.

V is TRBV19 and J is TRBJ1-4; 8 bases line up with TRBD1. Germline V gives CDR1 LNHDA, CDR2 SQIVND (reference sequence). The CDR3 extends over 14 amino acids. The trim removed 6 bases at V and 0 bases at J, leaving 0 bases unmatched. CDR3 amino acids: CASRDRATNEKLFF. The CDR3, as DNA: TGTGCCAGTAGGGACAGGGCAACTAATGAAAAACTGTTTTTT.

Regarding this clone: The same CDR3 arises from other DNA sequences in this sample as well. The chain has TRBV7-2 and TRBJ2-1; TRBD1 matches 8 bases. The J segment lost 2 bases and the V segment lost 4 bases, leaving 4 bases of the junction unmatched. The CDR3 consists of 15 residues. Germline values: CDR1 SGHTA, CDR2 FQGNSA. The CDR3 sequence is CASSSDRGTYNEQFF. The CDR3, as DNA: TGTGCCAGCAGCTCAGACAGGGGAACCTACAATGAGCAGTTCTTC.

V and J are TRBV9 and TRBJ1-2, with unresolved D. Trimming took 0 bases from V and 3 from J, leaving 9 bases between them. This CDR3 spans 14 amino acids. CDR1 SGDLS and CDR2 YYNGEE come from the germline V gene. The CDR3 bases are TGTGCCAGCAGCGTAGAGACCCGGGACTATGGCTACACCTTC. This translates into CASSVETRDYGYTF.

This chain connects TRBV5-4 to TRBJ2-2, with 14 bases matching TRBD2. Germline values: CDR1 SGHNT, CDR2 YYREEE (reference sequence). J lost 0 bases, V lost 4 bases, and 2 bases had no gene match. The CDR3 consists of 17 residues. The CDR3, as DNA: TGTGCCAGCAGCCAGACTAGCGGGAGGGCGAACACCGGGGAGCTGTTTTTT. Its protein product is CASSQTSGRANTGELFF.

The rearrangement links TRBV5-1 to TRBJ2-1; D is unclear. V was trimmed by 0 bases and J by 8 bases, leaving 6 bases between them. The CDR3 runs 12 residues. Germline CDR1 reads SGHRS; CDR2 reads YFSETQ. CDR3 region: CASSLGLDEQFF. The CDR3 region has the DNA TGCGCCAGCAGCTTGGGGCTCGATGAGCAGTTCTTC.

This clone was counted once. The chain uses TRBV7-8 and TRBJ1-5; a possible D gene is TRBD1 (6 bases). CDR1 is SGHVS, CDR2 FQNEAQ, per germline. Trimming stripped 5 bases from V and 0 bases from J, with 17 bases between. This CDR3 has 17 amino acids. The CDR3 region has the DNA TGTGCCAGCAGCCGAGAGGGACAAGCACATAGCAATCAGCCCCAGCATTTT. Translated, it gives CASSREGQAHSNQPQHF.

The rearrangement uses TRBV19 and TRBJ2-1; 10 bases match TRBD2. V lost 5 bases, J lost 1 base, and 11 bases stayed unmatched. The CDR3 totals 18 residues. Germline values: CDR1 LNHDA, CDR2 SQIVND (reference sequence). The CDR3 spells CASSYASGRSLSYNEQFF. The DNA for the CDR3 is TGTGCCAGTAGTTACGCTAGCGGGAGAAGTCTGTCCTACAATGAGCAGTTCTTC.

The chain recombines TRBV12-3 or TRBV12-4 with TRBJ1-6; D is unclear. V lost 7 bases and J lost 8, with 12 bases in between. The CDR3 consists of 13 residues. The CDR3 region is CASTIAADSPLHF. The CDR3 DNA reads TGTGCCAGCACCATAGCGGCGGATTCACCCCTCCACTTT.